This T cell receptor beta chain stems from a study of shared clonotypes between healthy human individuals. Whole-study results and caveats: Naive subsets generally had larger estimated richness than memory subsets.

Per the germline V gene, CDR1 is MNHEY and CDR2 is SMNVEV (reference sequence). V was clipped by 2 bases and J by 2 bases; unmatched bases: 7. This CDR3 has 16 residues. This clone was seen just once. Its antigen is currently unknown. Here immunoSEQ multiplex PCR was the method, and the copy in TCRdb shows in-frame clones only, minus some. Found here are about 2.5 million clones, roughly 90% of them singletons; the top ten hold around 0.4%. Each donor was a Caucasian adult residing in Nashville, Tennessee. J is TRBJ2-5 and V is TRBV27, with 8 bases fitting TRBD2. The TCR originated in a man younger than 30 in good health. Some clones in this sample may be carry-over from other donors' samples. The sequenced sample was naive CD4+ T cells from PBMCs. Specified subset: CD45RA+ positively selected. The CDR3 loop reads CASSLRRGDGQETQYF. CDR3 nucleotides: TGTGCCAGCAGTTTAAGGCGGGGGGACGGGCAAGAGACCCAGTACTTC.